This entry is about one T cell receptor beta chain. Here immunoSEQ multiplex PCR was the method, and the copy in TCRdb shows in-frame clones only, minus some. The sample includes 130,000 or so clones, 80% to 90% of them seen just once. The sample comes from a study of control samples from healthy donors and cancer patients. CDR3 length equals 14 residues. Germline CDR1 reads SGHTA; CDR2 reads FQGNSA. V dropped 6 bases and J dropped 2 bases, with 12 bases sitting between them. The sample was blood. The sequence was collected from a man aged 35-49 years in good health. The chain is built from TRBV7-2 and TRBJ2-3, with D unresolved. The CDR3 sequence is CASRIGGNTDTQYF. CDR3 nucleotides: TGTGCCAGCAGAATTGGCGGAAACACAGATACGCAGTATTTT.